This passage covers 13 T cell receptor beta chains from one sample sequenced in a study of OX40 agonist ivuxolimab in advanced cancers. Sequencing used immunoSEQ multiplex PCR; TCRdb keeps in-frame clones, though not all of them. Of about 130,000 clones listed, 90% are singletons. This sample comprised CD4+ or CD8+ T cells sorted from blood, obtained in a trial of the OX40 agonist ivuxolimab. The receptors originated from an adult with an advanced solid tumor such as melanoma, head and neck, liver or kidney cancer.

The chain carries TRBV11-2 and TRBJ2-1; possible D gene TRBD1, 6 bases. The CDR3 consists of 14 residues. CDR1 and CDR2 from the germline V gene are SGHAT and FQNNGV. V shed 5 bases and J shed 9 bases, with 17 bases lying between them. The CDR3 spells CASSPLRGTGEQFF. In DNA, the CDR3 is TGTGCCAGCAGCCCCCTCAGGGGTACTGGTGAGCAGTTCTTC.

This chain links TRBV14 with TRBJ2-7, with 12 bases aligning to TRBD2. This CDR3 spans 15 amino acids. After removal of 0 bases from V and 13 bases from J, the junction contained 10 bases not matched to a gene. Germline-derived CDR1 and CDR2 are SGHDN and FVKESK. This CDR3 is CASSQERLAGGPLYF. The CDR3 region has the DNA TGTGCCAGCAGCCAAGAAAGGCTAGCGGGAGGGCCACTCTACTTC.

The DNA for the CDR3 is TGTGCCAGCAGTTTACAACAGGGGAGCAATCAGCCCCAGCATTTT. It is translated as CASSLQQGSNQPQHF. The chain couples TRBV27 to TRBJ1-5; 7 positions match TRBD1. Per the germline V gene, CDR1 is MNHEY and CDR2 is SMNVEV (reference sequence). With V trimmed by 2 bases and J by 1 base, 2 bases remained unmatched. The CDR3 runs to 15 residues.

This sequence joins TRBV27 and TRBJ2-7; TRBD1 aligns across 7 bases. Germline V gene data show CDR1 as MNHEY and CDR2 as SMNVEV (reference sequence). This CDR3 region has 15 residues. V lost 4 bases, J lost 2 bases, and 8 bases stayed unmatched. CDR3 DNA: TGTGCCAGCAGTTACGGGACAGCGAATACCTACGAGCAGTACTTC. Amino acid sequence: CASSYGTANTYEQYF.

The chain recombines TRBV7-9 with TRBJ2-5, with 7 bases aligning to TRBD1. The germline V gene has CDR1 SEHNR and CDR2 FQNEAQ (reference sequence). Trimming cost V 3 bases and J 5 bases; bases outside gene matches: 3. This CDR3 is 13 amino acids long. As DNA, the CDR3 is TGTGCCAGCAGCTTTGGACAGGCGGAGACCCAGTACTTC. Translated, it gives CASSFGQAETQYF.

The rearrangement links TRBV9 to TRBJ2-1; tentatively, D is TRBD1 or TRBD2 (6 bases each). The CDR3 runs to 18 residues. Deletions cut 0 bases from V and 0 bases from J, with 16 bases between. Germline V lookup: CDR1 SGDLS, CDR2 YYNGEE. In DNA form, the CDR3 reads TGTGCCAGCAGCGTAGCTCTGGGGGGCAGCTTCTCCTACAATGAGCAGTTCTTC. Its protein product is CASSVALGGSFSYNEQFF.

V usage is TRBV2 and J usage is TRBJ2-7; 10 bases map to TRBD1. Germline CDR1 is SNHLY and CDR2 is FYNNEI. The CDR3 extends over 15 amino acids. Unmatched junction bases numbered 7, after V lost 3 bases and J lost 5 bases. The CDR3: CASSDSGTGVDEQYF. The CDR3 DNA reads TGTGCCAGCAGTGACTCCGGGACAGGGGTGGACGAGCAGTACTTC.

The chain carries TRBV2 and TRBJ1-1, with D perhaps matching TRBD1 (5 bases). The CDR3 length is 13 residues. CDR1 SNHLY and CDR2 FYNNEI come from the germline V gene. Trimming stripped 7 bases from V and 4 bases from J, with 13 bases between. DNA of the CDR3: TGTGCCAGCACGGATCCGGGGGGCACTGAAGCTTTCTTT. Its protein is CASTDPGGTEAFF.

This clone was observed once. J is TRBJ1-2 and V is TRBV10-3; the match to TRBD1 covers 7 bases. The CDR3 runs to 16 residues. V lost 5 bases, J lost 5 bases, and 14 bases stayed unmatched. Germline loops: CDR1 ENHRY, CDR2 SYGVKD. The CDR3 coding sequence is TGTGCCATCAGTCAAAATATTCAGGGGGGCGTATATGGCTACACCTTC. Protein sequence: CAISQNIQGGVYGYTF.

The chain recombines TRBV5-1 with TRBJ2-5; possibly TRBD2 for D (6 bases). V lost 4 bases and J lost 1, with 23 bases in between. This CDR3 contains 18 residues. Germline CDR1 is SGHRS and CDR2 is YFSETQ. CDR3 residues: CASSPGLLSSLSQETQYF. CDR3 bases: TGCGCCAGCAGCCCCGGACTATTATCGTCATTGTCCCAAGAGACCCAGTACTTC. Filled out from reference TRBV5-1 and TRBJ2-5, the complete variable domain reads KAGVTQTPRYLIKTRGQQVTLSCSPISGHRSVSWYQQTPGQGLQFLFEYFSETQRNKGNFPGRFSGRQFSNSRSEMNVSTLELGDSALYLCASSPGLLSSLSQETQYFGPGTRLLVL.

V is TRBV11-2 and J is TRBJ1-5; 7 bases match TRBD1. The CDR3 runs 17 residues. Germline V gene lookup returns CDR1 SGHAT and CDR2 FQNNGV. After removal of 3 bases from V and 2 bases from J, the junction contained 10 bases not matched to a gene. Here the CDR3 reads CASSLGQPAIGNQPQHF. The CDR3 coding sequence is TGTGCCAGCAGCTTGGGACAGCCGGCGATAGGCAATCAGCCCCAGCATTTT. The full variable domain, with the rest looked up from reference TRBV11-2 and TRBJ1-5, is EAGVAQSPRYKIIEKRQSVAFWCNPISGHATLYWYQQILGQGPKLLIQFQNNGVVDDSQLPKDRFSAERLKGVDSTLKIQPAKLEDSAVYLCASSLGQPAIGNQPQHFGDGTRLSIL.

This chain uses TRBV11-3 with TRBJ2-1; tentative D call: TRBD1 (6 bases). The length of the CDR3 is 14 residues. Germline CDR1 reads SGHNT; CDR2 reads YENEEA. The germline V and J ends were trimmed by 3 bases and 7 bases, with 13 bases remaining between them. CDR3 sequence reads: CASSFRAGANEQFF. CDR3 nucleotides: TGTGCCAGCAGCTTTCGGGCAGGGGCAAATGAGCAGTTCTTC.

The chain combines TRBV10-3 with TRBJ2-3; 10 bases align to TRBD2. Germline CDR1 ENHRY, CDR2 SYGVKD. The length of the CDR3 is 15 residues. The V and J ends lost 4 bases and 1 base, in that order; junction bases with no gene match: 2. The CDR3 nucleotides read TGTGCCATCAGTGCTGGGACTAGCGGCACAGATACGCAGTATTTT. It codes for CAISAGTSGTDTQYF.